Below are 32 T cell receptor beta chains sequenced from a single sample in a study. TCRdb analysed the 5' RACE reads with MiXCR anew, one entry per CDR3 protein. This table has 53,000 or so distinct CDR3 sequences, around 26% appearing once. The sequencing sample was made of tumor-infiltrating naive CD4+ T cells sorted from the breast tumor. The subset denotes: naive CD4+ T cells, CD4+CD45RA+CD25-. The receptors shown here come from a female donor with breast cancer.

The chain combines TRBV4-1 with TRBJ2-7, with D unclear. CDR3 length equals 13 residues. Germline V gene data show CDR1 as MGHRA and CDR2 as YSYEKL. V was trimmed by 8 bases and J by 3 bases, leaving 14 bases between them. The CDR3, as DNA: TGCGCCAGCGGTCCAGGACCGGGCTACGAGCAGTACTTC. This gives the protein CASGPGPGYEQYF.

This rearrangement joins TRBV9 to TRBJ1-1; D ambiguous. V dropped 4 bases and J dropped 3 bases, with 10 bases sitting between them. Germline CDR1 is SGDLS and CDR2 is YYNGEE. The CDR3 length is 13 residues. The CDR3 DNA is TGTGCCAGCAGCAATGGTGGTGACACTGAAGCTTTCTTT. Residues: CASSNGGDTEAFF.

This clonotype was counted a few times. Possible read error: a much larger clone is one base away. As the CDR3 is not closed by the conserved phenylalanine or tryptophan, this likely results from a read error. V usage is TRBV5-1 and J usage is TRBJ1-2; TRBD1 might be the D (5 bases). The germline V gene encodes CDR1 SGHRS and CDR2 YFSETQ. The CDR3 length is 13 residues. V lost 0 bases to trimming and J lost 8 bases, with 11 bases between them. CDR3: CASSLDGGKGYTV. The CDR3 DNA reads TGCGCCAGCAGCTTGGACGGGGGGAAGGGCTACACCGTC.

The chain combines TRBV20-1 with TRBJ2-1; 7 bases map to TRBD1. Germline values: CDR1 DFQATT, CDR2 SNEGSKA (reference sequence). CDR3 length: 15 residues. V gave up 3 bases and J gave up 5 bases; unmatched junction bases: 10. The CDR3 sequence: CSASTGQELNNEQFF. The CDR3 region has the DNA TGCAGTGCTAGCACAGGACAGGAGTTAAACAATGAGCAGTTCTTC.

This clonotype was detected only once. V gene TRBV20-1 combines with J gene TRBJ2-3; D perhaps matches TRBD2 (7 bases). V gave up 0 bases and J gave up 3 bases, with 13 bases separating them. The CDR3 spans 15 residues. CDR1 and CDR2 from the germline V gene are DFQATT and SNEGSKA (reference sequence). CDR3 protein: CSAREGGRLTDTQYF. CDR3 bases: TGCAGTGCTAGAGAGGGGGGGCGCTTAACAGATACGCAGTATTTT.

This clonotype was counted many times. The rearrangement links TRBV5-1 to TRBJ1-5, with D possibly TRBD1 on 5 matching bases. Trimming left V 0 bases short and J 7 bases short, with 8 bases between. Germline CDR1 SGHRS, CDR2 YFSETQ. The CDR3 is 13 amino acids. The chain's CDR3 is CASSLVQGQPQHF. In DNA form, the CDR3 reads TGCGCCAGCAGCTTGGTTCAGGGCCAGCCCCAGCATTTT.

V and J are TRBV2 and TRBJ1-4; 8 nucleotides match TRBD1. V lost 6 bases and J lost 6; bases outside the gene matches: 6. There are 14 residues in the CDR3. Looked up from germline, CDR1 is SNHLY and CDR2 is FYNNEI. The CDR3 DNA reads TGTGCCAGCAGGAAGGACAGGGTGGATGAAAAACTGTTTTTT. This sequence encodes CASRKDRVDEKLFF.

This clonotype was picked up a small number of times. This chain uses TRBV7-8 with TRBJ2-7; either TRBD1 or TRBD2 may supply D (6 bases each). The CDR3 has 13 residues. The V gene lost 5 bases and the J gene lost 7 bases, with 15 bases spanning the gap. Germline values: CDR1 SGHVS, CDR2 FQNEAQ. CDR3 DNA sequence: TGTGCCAGCAGCCTACGGGAGACAGGAGAGCAGTACTTC. Protein: CASSLRETGEQYF.

This clonotype was seen only once. In this CDR3 the conserved last residue, phenylalanine or tryptophan, is missing, so a read error is likely. The V call is TRBV6-5, the J call TRBJ2-6; D possibly uses TRBD1 or TRBD2 (5 bases each). The CDR3 runs 14 residues. The V gene's germline CDR1 is MNHEY and CDR2 SVGAGI. V lost 6 bases and J lost 1, with 7 bases in between. The CDR3 nucleotides read TGTGCCAGCAGGGGGGTTTCTGGGGCCAACGTCCTGACTCTC. Encoded protein: CASRGVSGANVLTL.

The V and J genes are TRBV5-1 and TRBJ1-2; a weak D match, TRBD1 (6 bases). The CDR3 consists of 12 residues. V was trimmed by 2 bases and J by 4 bases, leaving 6 bases between them. CDR1 and CDR2 (germline): SGHRS, YFSETQ. CDR3 loop: CASSLQGYGYTF. CDR3 DNA sequence: TGCGCCAGCAGCTTACAGGGCTATGGCTACACCTTC.

The chain recombines TRBV29-1 with TRBJ2-3; 12 bases align to TRBD2. Germline assignment: CDR1 SQVTM and CDR2 ANQGSEA. J was trimmed by 6 bases and V by 6 bases; bases with no gene match: 10. The CDR3 contains 15 residues. The CDR3: CSVPRLAGVGDTQYF. CDR3 in DNA: TGCAGCGTCCCCCGACTAGCGGGAGTAGGGGATACGCAGTATTTT.

This rearrangement joins TRBV7-2 to TRBJ2-4; TRBD1 might be the D (6 bases). V dropped 5 bases and J dropped 0 bases, with 11 bases sitting between them. From germline, CDR1 is SGHTA and CDR2 FQGNSA. The CDR3 contains 15 residues. The CDR3 spells CASSPDSLAKNIQYF. The CDR3 DNA reads as TGTGCCAGCAGCCCGGACAGCTTAGCCAAAAACATTCAGTACTTC. Full variable domain (remainder filled in from reference TRBV7-2 and TRBJ2-4): GAGVSQSPSNKVTEKGKDVELRCDPISGHTALYWYRQSLGQGLEFLIYFQGNSAPDKSGLPSDRFSAERTGGSVSTLTIQRTQQEDSAVYLCASSPDSLAKNIQYFGAGTRLSVL.

There are a few counts of this clonotype. This rearrangement joins TRBV3-1 to TRBJ2-3; the D is unclear. Per the germline V gene, CDR1 is LGHDT and CDR2 is YNNKEL (reference sequence). The CDR3 totals 12 residues. Between the trimmed V and J ends, which lost 2 bases and 4 bases, there was a span of 4 bases. This CDR3 is CASSQKPDTQYF. In DNA, the CDR3 is TGTGCCAGCAGCCAAAAGCCAGATACGCAGTATTTT.

Remarks on this clonotype: The junction and the germline gene differ at one end; a read error may be behind it. The V call is TRBV5-1, the J call TRBJ1-1, with 8 bases that match TRBD1. The CDR3 contains 15 residues. Germline V gene lookup returns CDR1 SGHRS and CDR2 YFSETQ. The CDR3 spells CASSPWTGRNSEAFF. DNA of the CDR3: TGCGCCAGCAGCCCCTGGACAGGGCGGAACTCTGAAGCTTTCTTT.

The CDR3 DNA reads TGTGCCAGCAGTTCCAAACCCGTCAGCTCCTACAATGAGCAGTTCTTC. Translated, it gives CASSSKPVSSYNEQFF. V usage is TRBV6-5 and J usage is TRBJ2-1, with no clear D. The CDR3 spans 16 residues. Germline CDR1 and CDR2: MNHEY and SVGAGI. The ends were cut back, 4 bases at V and 0 bases at J, with 13 bases in the middle.

This chain uses TRBV20-1 with TRBJ2-7; no clear D. CDR1 is DFQATT, CDR2 SNEGSKA, per germline (reference sequence). The CDR3 length is 11 residues. The V and J ends lost 5 bases and 3 bases respectively, with 8 bases between them. DNA for the CDR3: TGCAGTGCTCGATCAAACTACGAGCAGTACTTC. Encoded protein: CSARSNYEQYF.

The chain joins TRBV19 to TRBJ2-2; D is unclear. This CDR3 is built from 14 residues. Between the trimmed V and J ends, which lost 5 bases and 4 bases, there was a span of 11 bases. In germline, CDR1 is LNHDA, CDR2 SQIVND (reference sequence). This chain's CDR3 is CASSPRFTTGELFF. CDR3 nucleotides: TGTGCCAGTAGTCCCCGGTTTACCACCGGGGAGCTGTTTTTT.

The chain joins TRBV29-1 to TRBJ2-7, with D possibly being TRBD2 (5 bases). CDR3 length: 16 residues. Looked up from germline, CDR1 is SQVTM and CDR2 is ANQGSEA. Trimming took 7 bases from V and 0 from J, leaving 22 bases between them. The CDR3 region is CSARDVKDANSYEQYF. In DNA, the CDR3 is TGCAGCGCGAGGGATGTTAAGGACGCAAACTCCTACGAGCAGTACTTC.

This clonotype occurred a few times. This chain links TRBV3-1 with TRBJ2-7; either TRBD1 or TRBD2 may fit D (5 bases each). The CDR3 extends over 15 amino acids. The V gene lost 4 bases and the J gene lost 1 base, with 14 bases spanning the gap. From germline, CDR1 is LGHDT and CDR2 YNNKEL (reference sequence). CDR3 DNA: TGTGCCAGCAGCCCATTACGGGGCAAATCCTACGAGCAGTACTTC. Its translation is CASSPLRGKSYEQYF.

This clonotype was counted between two and nine times. The chain recombines TRBV7-3 with TRBJ2-2; D could derive from TRBD1 or TRBD2 (5 bases each). Trimming shortened V by 1 base and J by 4 bases, and 13 bases separated the two germline ends. The CDR3 totals 16 residues. Germline V gene sequence: CDR1 SGHTA, CDR2 FQGTGA. CDR3 loop: CASSLNPGPTTGELFF. The CDR3 DNA reads TGTGCCAGCAGCTTAAATCCGGGGCCGACCACCGGGGAGCTGTTTTTT.

The chain links TRBV7-8 to TRBJ1-1; D remains unclear. The CDR3 length is 13 residues. The ends were cut back, 1 base at V and 4 bases at J, with 7 bases in the middle. Per the germline V gene, CDR1 is SGHVS and CDR2 is FQNEAQ. This CDR3 reads CASSLGWSTEAFF. The CDR3, as DNA: TGTGCCAGCAGCTTAGGTTGGAGCACTGAAGCTTTCTTT. Supplemented by reference TRBV7-8 and TRBJ1-1, the full variable domain reads GAGVSQSPRYKVAKRGQDVALRCDPISGHVSLFWYQQALGQGPEFLTYFQNEAQLDKSGLPSDRFFAERPEGSVSTLKIQRTQQEDSAVYLCASSLGWSTEAFFGQGTRLTVV.

The J gene is TRBJ2-2, the V gene TRBV6-4; D remains ambiguous. The V and J ends lost 4 bases and 4 bases respectively, with 13 bases between them. The CDR3 totals 15 residues. From germline, CDR1 is MRHNA and CDR2 SNTAGT. The DNA for the CDR3 is TGTGCCAGCAGTGTTAGCAGCATGACCACCGGGGAGCTGTTTTTT. Its translation is CASSVSSMTTGELFF.

This clonotype has just one count. The V call is TRBV7-6, the J call TRBJ2-7; D call uncertain. Germline V gene sequence: CDR1 SGHVS, CDR2 FNYEAQ. Deletions cut 5 bases from V and 1 base from J, with 12 bases between. This CDR3 spans 14 amino acids. The CDR3 DNA reads as TGTGCCAGCAGCCCCCAAATAGCATCCTACGAGCAGTACTTC. This translates into CASSPQIASYEQYF.

This CDR3 reads CASKKVVGNTEAFF. For the CDR3, the DNA is TGTGCCAGCAAAAAGGTAGTCGGGAACACTGAAGCTTTCTTT. This sequence joins TRBV12-3 or TRBV12-4 and TRBJ1-1; D gene uncertain. CDR3 length: 14 amino acids. V lost 7 bases, J lost 1 base, and 13 bases lay in between.

This clonotype occurred a few times. V and J are TRBV27 and TRBJ2-1; TRBD2 agrees at 9 bases. The V and J ends lost 2 bases and 4 bases, in that order; junction bases with no gene match: 6. From germline, CDR1 is MNHEY and CDR2 SMNVEV (reference sequence). CDR3 length equals 16 residues. The chain's CDR3 is CASSLNGLAGYNEQFF. The CDR3 DNA reads as TGTGCCAGCAGTTTAAACGGGCTAGCGGGATACAATGAGCAGTTCTTC.

This clonotype was seen only a few times. The genes are TRBV5-1 and TRBJ2-1; no clear D. The CDR3 loop spans 15 amino acids. The V and J ends lost 4 bases and 5 bases respectively, with 16 bases between them. Germline CDR1 and CDR2: SGHRS and YFSETQ. The CDR3 protein is CASSNANLKHNEQFF. The CDR3 DNA is TGCGCCAGCAGCAACGCAAACCTGAAGCACAATGAGCAGTTCTTC.

This clonotype came up many times. The rearrangement links TRBV7-2 to TRBJ1-1; D is possibly TRBD1 (5 bases). V was shortened by 5 bases and J by 1 base, with 14 bases between the two germline ends. Germline-derived CDR1 and CDR2 are SGHTA and FQGNSA. This CDR3 has 15 residues. CDR3 DNA sequence: TGTGCCAGCAGCACCTACAGGCAACGGAACACTGAAGCTTTCTTT. This encodes CASSTYRQRNTEAFF.

The V gene is TRBV4-1, the J gene TRBJ1-3; D is ambiguous. Germline CDR1 reads MGHRA; CDR2 reads YSYEKL. Trimming left V 4 bases short and J 2 bases short, with 12 bases between. The CDR3 is 15 residues long. DNA of the CDR3: TGCGCCAGCAGCCGCGAAGACACTCCTGGAAACACCATATATTTT. This gives the protein CASSREDTPGNTIYF.

The sample holds many counts of this clonotype. The chain is built from TRBV6-2 or TRBV6-3 and TRBJ1-3; D is unclear. The CDR3 extends over 16 amino acids. The germline CDR1 and CDR2 sequences are MNHEY and SVGEGT. Trimming removed 2 bases at V and 0 bases at J, with 11 bases between. The CDR3 protein is CASSYDLPNSGNTIYF. As DNA, the CDR3 is TGTGCCAGCAGTTACGACCTACCGAACTCTGGAAACACCATATATTTT.

This clonotype was counted once. A much larger clone differs by one base, so this may be a read error. J is TRBJ1-3 and V is TRBV4-2; no definite D call. The length of the CDR3 is 15 residues. V shed 0 bases and J shed 8 bases, with 14 bases lying between them. Looked up from germline, CDR1 is LGHNA and CDR2 is YNFKEQ. Here the CDR3 DNA reads TGTGCCAGCAGCCAAGATCCGGACCCACGAGACACCATATATTTT. The encoded protein is CASSQDPDPRDTIYF.

This chain joins TRBV27 and TRBJ2-7; D gene ambiguous. Germline V lookup: CDR1 MNHEY, CDR2 SMNVEV (reference sequence). Deletions cut 5 bases from V and 0 bases from J, with 14 bases between. The CDR3 consists of 15 residues. CDR3 in DNA: TGTGCCAGCAGTAGCTACTCGACTGCCTCCTACGAGCAGTACTTC. It yields the protein CASSSYSTASYEQYF.

The chain has TRBV6-1 and TRBJ2-3; D gene unclear. From germline, CDR1 is MNHNS and CDR2 SASEGT. Trimming removed 3 bases at V and 5 bases at J, with 3 bases between. CDR3 length: 11 residues. The CDR3 region has the DNA TGTGCCAGCAGTGAGAGAGATACGCAGTATTTT. Translating it yields CASSERDTQYF.